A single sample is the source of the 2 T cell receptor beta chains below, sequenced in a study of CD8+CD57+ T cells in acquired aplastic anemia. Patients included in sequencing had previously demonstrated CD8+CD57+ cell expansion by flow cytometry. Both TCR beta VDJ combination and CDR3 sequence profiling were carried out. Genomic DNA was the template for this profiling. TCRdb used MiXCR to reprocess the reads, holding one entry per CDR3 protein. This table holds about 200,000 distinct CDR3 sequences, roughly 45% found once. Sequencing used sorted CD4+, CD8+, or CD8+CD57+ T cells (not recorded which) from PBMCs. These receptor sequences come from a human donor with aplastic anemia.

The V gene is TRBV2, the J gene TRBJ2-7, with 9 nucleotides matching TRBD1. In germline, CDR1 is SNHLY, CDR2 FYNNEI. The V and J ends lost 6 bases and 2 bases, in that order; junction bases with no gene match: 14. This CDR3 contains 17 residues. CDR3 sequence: CASSLPPGTGPAYEQYV. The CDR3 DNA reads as TGTGCCAGCAGCCTACCCCCCGGGACAGGGCCCGCCTACGAGCAGTACGTC.

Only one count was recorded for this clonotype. CDR3 sequence: CASRGAHEQYF. The CDR3, as DNA: TGTGCCAGTAGGGGGGCCCACGAGCAGTACTTC. The chain joins TRBV19 to TRBJ2-7; TRBD1 is a possible D gene (6 bases). Germline V CDR1 and CDR2: LNHDA, SQIVND (reference sequence). Trimming left V 6 bases short and J 5 bases short, with 8 bases between. The CDR3 has 11 residues.